This TCR beta chain appears in the sequencing data of a study of response to subunit inactivated influenza vaccine listed by TCRdb under 2018. For the study in its entirety: Deep quantitative T cell receptor repertoire profiling was used in the study to track responses to a trivalent subunit inactivated influenza vaccine. General findings and caveats noted by the study authors: The authors proposed that each seasonal influenza vaccination may bring in only a limited number of new T cells.

Via the germline V gene, CDR1 is SGHVS and CDR2 FQNEAQ. Measured from the cysteine to the phenylalanine, the CDR3 is 15 residues long. The read is trimmed to its CDR3 DNA, 45 bases read in frame from base 1. V is reduced by 0 bases and J by 0 bases, leaving a spacing of 9 bases between them. With respect to this clonotype: Its antigen has not been determined. Per-base quality was not reported, and no clone a single base away is much larger than it.

Receptor libraries were prepared by RT-PCR. Sequencer: Illumina HiSeq 2500. The public sequencing data were trimmed at Q25 with fastp and processed into clonotypes with MiXCR by TCRdb, which kept only in-frame beta chains. Identical CDR3 protein sequences are pooled into one entry, listed with their most common genes and DNA. This sample gives some 550,000 distinct CDR3 sequences in total; approximately 24% of them show up just once. 2.5% to 3% of the sample is taken by the ten largest. The same specimen was also included in a second study, on T cells expressing NK-cell markers. As noted in the second study: TCR beta cDNA libraries were prepared using 5'RACE template switching, which introduced a universal primer site and unique molecular identifiers. Under 10 donors provided sorted CD3+CD56+NKG2C+, CD3+CD56+NKG2C- and CD3+CD56-NKG2C+ T-cell subsets, whose TCR beta-chain repertoires were profiled. Among the eight sequenced donors, seven were HCMV-seropositive and one was HCMV-seronegative. In several experiments an anti-gammadeltaTCR antibody was added to restrict sorting to alphabetaTCR-expressing T cells. In more than five donors, the dominant CD3+CD56+NKG2C+ clonotypes were found to rank among the top 10 CD8+ clonotypes and to make up roughly 1.0-7.0% of CD8+ T cells. Those dominant clonotypes were again the most abundant among CD3+CD56-NKG2C+ cells in a handful of donors, at roughly 28.3-60.1%. It remained unclear whether the expanded NKG2C-expressing T cell clones were specific for HCMV antigens. All eight donors whose samples were sequenced were randomly selected healthy volunteers, three of them men and five women. A commercial ELISA kit detecting HCMV-specific IgG in serum was used to determine HCMV serostatus. Ficoll density gradient centrifugation was used to isolate peripheral blood mononuclear cells from blood. Magnetic immunoseparation with Miltenyi isolation kits was used to isolate CD4+ and CD8+ T cells from PBMC. Synthesis of cDNA was primed from the TCR beta constant segment and was followed by two consecutive PCR amplification steps. Illumina HiSeq 2000/2500, MiSeq or NextSeq was used to sequence libraries as 2 x 150 bp reads. MIGEC was used to demultiplex reads and group the reads by UMI, and MiTCR was used to assemble and quantify clonotypes. To exclude erroneous sequences, any TCR cDNA sequence not supported by at least two reads was discarded. The tcR package was used for downstream repertoire analysis, with clonotypes matched between fractions based on CDR3 nucleotide sequence plus V segment. VDJmatch was used to annotate antigen specificity against VDJdb, with one amino acid substitution in CDR3 permitted.

This specimen consisted of CD4+ T cells sorted from PBMCs, obtained about 12 days after vaccination. The clonotype was recovered from a man over 45 who received an inactivated influenza vaccine. Donor details come from another sample of the same person, matched by shared clones. This chain joins TRBV7-8 to TRBJ2-7; perhaps TRBD2 is the D gene, with 6 bases matching. The CDR3 here reads CASSLARRGSYEQYF. The sequenced DNA: TGTGCCAGCAGCTTAGCGCGGCGGGGCTCCTACGAGCAGTACTTC.